This entry is about one TCR beta chain. These data originate in a study of blood T cell repertoires in COVID-19. The CDR3 is 14 amino acids. With 7 bases clipped from V and 6 bases from J, the junction kept 7 bases outside the gene matches. Germline CDR1 and CDR2: LNHDA and SQIVND (reference sequence). The assay was immunoSEQ multiplex PCR, and TCRdb's table has in-frame clones only and misses some. The repertoire includes approximately 210,000 clones, roughly 80% of them detected once, and around 2.3% sits in the top ten. This chain connects TRBV19 to TRBJ2-3; TRBD2 matches 10 bases. The TCR comes from a woman in her 40s with active or convalescent COVID-19. The specimen was peripheral blood. DNA for the CDR3: TGTGCCAGTATGGAGCGGGGGGGAGCGGATACGCAGTATTTT. It specifies CASMERGGADTQYF.